The present T cell receptor (beta chain) was sequenced within a study of post-analysis software for immune sequencing data. Study overall: Recorded subtypes: relapsing-remitting, secondary progressive, progressive-relapsing; some patients unannotated.

Findings of the study overall: F-measure co-clustering was strong for batch-matched samples. Patients used about 5 TRBV segments, including TRBV5-6, TRBV5-1 and TRBV20-1, more often than controls.

Details on this clonotype: What it binds is unknown.

Sequencing libraries made from TCR beta cDNA carried unique molecular identifiers. MiXCR, applied by TCRdb to the PCR reads, yields one record per CDR3 protein. The repertoire has about 620,000 distinct CDR3 sequences, roughly 45% of them found once; the top ten carry more than 1.5%. Germline CDR1 SQVTM, CDR2 ANQGSEA. Trimming cost V 7 bases and J 0 bases, with 14 bases left between them. The CDR3 runs 14 residues. The J gene is TRBJ2-3, the V gene TRBV29-1; D is uncertain. This receptor was identified in a girl aged 5-17 years with multiple sclerosis. Sequenced: blood. CDR3 region: CSAPGSASTDTQYF. The CDR3 bases are TGCAGCGCTCCGGGTAGTGCTAGCACAGATACGCAGTATTTT.